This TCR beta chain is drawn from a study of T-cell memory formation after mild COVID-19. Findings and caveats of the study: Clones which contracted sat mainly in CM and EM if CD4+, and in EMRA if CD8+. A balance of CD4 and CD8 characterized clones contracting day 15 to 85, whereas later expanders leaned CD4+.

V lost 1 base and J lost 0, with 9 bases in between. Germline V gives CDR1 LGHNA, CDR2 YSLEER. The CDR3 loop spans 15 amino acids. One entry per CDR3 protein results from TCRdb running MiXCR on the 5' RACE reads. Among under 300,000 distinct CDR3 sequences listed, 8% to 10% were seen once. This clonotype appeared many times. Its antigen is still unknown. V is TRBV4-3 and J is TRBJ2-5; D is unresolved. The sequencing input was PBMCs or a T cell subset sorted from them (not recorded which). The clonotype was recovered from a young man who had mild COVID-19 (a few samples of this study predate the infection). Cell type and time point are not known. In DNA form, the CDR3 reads TGCGCCAGCAGCCAAGGGGTGGGGTACCAAGAGACCCAGTACTTC. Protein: CASSQGVGYQETQYF.